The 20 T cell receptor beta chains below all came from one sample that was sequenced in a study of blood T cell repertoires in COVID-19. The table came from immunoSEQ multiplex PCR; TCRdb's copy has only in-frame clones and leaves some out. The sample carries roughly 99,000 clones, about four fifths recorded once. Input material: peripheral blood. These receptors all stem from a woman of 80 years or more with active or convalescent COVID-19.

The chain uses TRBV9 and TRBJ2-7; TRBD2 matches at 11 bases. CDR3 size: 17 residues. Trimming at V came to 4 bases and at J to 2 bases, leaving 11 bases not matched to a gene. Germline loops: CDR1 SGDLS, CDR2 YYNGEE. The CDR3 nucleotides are TGTGCCAGCAGCCCTAGAGAGGGACTAGCGGACACCTACGAGCAGTACTTC. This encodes CASSPREGLADTYEQYF.

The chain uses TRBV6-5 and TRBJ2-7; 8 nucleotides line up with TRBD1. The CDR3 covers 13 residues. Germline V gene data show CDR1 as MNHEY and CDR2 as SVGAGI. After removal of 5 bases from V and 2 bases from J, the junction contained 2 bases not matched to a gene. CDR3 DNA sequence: TGTGCCAGCAGTCAACAGGGGGCCTACGAGCAGTACTTC. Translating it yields CASSQQGAYEQYF.

In nucleotides, the CDR3 is TGTGCCTGGAGTGCCACCCGAGCTAACTATGGCTACACCTTC. Translated: CAWSATRANYGYTF. The chain uses TRBV30 and TRBJ1-2; no firm D call. CDR1 is GTSNPN and CDR2 is SVGIG in the germline V gene (reference sequence). This CDR3 spans 14 amino acids. V was shortened by 1 base and J by 0 bases, with 9 bases between the two germline ends.

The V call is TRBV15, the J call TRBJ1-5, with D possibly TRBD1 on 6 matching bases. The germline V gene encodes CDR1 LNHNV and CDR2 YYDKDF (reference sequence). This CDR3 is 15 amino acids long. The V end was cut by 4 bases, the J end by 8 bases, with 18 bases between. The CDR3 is CATSTPRQVSEPQHF. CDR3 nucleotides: TGTGCCACCAGCACACCTCGACAGGTGTCCGAGCCCCAGCATTTT.

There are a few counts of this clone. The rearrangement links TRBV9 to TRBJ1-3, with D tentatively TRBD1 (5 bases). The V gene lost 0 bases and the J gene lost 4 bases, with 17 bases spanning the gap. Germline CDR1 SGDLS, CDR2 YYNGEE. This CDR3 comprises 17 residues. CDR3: CASSVVDQGEQGNTIYF. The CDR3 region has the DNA TGTGCCAGCAGCGTAGTGGATCAGGGCGAGCAGGGAAACACCATATATTTT.

CDR3 DNA sequence: TGTGCCAGCAGCTTGTCCAGGGGGCCATCCCAGTTCTTC. Residues: CASSLSRGPSQFF. This sequence joins TRBV11-2 and TRBJ2-1, with 8 bases that match TRBD1. Trimming removed 3 bases from V and 13 bases from J; junction bases left unmatched: 8. CDR1 and CDR2 (germline): SGHAT, FQNNGV. The CDR3 length is 13 residues.

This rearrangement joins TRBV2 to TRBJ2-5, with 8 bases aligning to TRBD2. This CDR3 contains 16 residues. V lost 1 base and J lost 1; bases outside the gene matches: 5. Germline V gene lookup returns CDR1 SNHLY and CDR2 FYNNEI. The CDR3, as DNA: TGTGCCAGCAGTGAAGGGACTAGCAGATTCCAAGAGACCCAGTACTTC. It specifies CASSEGTSRFQETQYF.

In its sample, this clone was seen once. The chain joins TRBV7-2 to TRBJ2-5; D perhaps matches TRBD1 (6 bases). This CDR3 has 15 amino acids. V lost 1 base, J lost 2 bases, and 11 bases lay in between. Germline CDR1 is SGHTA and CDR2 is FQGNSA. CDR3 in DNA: TGTGCCAGCAGCTTAGTAGGCAGGGGACAAGAGACCCAGTACTTC. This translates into CASSLVGRGQETQYF. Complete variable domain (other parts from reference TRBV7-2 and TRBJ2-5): GAGVSQSPSNKVTEKGKDVELRCDPISGHTALYWYRQSLGQGLEFLIYFQGNSAPDKSGLPSDRFSAERTGGSVSTLTIQRTQQEDSAVYLCASSLVGRGQETQYFGPGTRLLVL.

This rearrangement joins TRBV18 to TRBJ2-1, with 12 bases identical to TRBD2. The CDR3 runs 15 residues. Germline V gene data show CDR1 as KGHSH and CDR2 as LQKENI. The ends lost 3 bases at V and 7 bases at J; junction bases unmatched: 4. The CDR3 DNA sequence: TGTGCCAGCTCACCGACTAGCGGGAGAATAAATGAGCAGTTCTTC. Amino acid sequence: CASSPTSGRINEQFF.

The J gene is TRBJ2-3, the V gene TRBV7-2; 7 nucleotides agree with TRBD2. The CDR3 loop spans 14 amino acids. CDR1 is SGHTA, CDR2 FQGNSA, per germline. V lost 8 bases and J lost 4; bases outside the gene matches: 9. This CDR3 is CASQPGLRSDTQYF. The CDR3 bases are TGTGCCAGCCAACCGGGACTACGCTCAGATACGCAGTATTTT.

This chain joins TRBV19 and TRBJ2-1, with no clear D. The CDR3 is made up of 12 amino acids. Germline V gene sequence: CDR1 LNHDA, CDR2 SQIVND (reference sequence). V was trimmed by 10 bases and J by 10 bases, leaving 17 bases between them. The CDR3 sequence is CATCPFSGEQFF. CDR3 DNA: TGTGCCACCTGTCCCTTCTCCGGGGAGCAGTTCTTC.

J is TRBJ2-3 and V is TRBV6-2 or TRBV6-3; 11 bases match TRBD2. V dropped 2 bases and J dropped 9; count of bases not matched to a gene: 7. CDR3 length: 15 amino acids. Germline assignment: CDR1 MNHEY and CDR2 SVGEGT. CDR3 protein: CASSYPGTSGKTQYF. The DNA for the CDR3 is TGTGCCAGCAGTTACCCCGGGACTAGCGGTAAGACGCAGTATTTT.

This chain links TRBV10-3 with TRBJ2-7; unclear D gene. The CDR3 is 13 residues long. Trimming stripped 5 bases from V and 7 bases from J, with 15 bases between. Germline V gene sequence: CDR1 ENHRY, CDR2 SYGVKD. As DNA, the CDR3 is TGTGCCATCAGTCCTGACATAACGAGAGAGCAGTACTTC. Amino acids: CAISPDITREQYF.

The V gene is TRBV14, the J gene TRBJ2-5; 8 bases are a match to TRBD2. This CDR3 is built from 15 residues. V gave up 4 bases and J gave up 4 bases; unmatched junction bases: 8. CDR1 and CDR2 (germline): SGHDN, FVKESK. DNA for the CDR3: TGTGCCAGCAGCCCAGGCGGGACTAGTGGAGAGACCCAGTACTTC. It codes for CASSPGGTSGETQYF.

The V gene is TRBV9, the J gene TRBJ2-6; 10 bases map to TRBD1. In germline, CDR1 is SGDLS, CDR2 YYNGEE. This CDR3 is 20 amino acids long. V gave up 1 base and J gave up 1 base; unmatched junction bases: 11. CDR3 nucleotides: TGTGCCAGCAGCGTAAATTTGGGACAGGGGCTTTTTTCTGGGGCCAACGTCCTGACTTTC. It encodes CASSVNLGQGLFSGANVLTF.

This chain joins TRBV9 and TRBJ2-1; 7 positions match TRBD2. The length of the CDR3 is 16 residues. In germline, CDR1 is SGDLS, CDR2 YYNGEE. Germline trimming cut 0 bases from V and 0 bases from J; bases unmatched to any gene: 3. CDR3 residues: CASSVGRGVSYNEQFF. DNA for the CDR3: TGTGCCAGCAGCGTAGGTCGGGGGGTCTCCTACAATGAGCAGTTCTTC.

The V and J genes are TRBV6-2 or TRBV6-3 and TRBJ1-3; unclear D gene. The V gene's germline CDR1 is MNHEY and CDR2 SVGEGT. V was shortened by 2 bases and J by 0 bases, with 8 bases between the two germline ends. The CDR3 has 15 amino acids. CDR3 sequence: CASSYAENSGNTIYF. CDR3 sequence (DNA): TGTGCCAGCAGTTACGCCGAGAACTCTGGAAACACCATATATTTT.

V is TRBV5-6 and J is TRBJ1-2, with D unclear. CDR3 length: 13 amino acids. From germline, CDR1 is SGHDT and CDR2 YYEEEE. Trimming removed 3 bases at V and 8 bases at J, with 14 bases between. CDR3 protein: CASSSYSSPGYTF. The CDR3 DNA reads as TGTGCCAGCAGCTCTTATTCCTCCCCCGGCTACACCTTC.

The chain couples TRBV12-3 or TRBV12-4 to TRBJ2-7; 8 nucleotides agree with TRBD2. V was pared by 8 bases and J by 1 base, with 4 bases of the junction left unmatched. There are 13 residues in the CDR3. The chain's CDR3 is CASLSSGSYEQYF. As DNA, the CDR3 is TGTGCCAGCTTGTCTAGCGGGTCCTACGAGCAGTACTTC.

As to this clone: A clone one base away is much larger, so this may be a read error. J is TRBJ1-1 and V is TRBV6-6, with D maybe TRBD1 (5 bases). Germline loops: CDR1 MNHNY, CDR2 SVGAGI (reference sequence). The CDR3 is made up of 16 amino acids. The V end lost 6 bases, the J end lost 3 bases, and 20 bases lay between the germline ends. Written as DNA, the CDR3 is TGTGCCAGCAGACCGGAGGGGTCAATTGCCTACACTGAAGCTTTCTTT. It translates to CASRPEGSIAYTEAFF.